These T cell receptor beta chains were read from a single sample in a study of shared clonotypes between healthy human individuals. Assay used: immunoSEQ multiplex PCR; TCRdb lists only in-frame clones, some missing. The sample contains approximately 590,000 clones, about 95% of which appear only once. The sample consisted of naive CD8+ T cells sorted from blood. The receptors derive from a woman aged 25 to 39 in good health. Each CDR3 is given with its conserved first and last residue. Each record gives: CDR3 protein, CDR3 DNA, D gene, J gene, V gene, clone size. A D gene is named only where the DNA matches it firmly. Only some rows state a clone size, as once, few, many or a class for expanded clones.

CDR3 protein: CASSPGTASGYTF; CDR3 DNA: TGCGCCAGCAGCCCCGGGACAGCAAGCGGCTACACCTTC; D gene: TRBD1; J gene: TRBJ1-2; V gene: TRBV5-1; clone size: -
CDR3 protein: CASSLEASGMDLSYEQYF; CDR3 DNA: TGTGCCAGCAGCTTGGAGGCTAGCGGAATGGACTTATCCTACGAGCAGTACTTC; D gene: TRBD2; J gene: TRBJ2-7; V gene: TRBV5-5; clone size: -
CDR3 protein: CASSFRGNGYTF; CDR3 DNA: TGTGCCAGCAGTTTCCGTGGAAATGGCTACACCTTC; D gene: -; J gene: TRBJ1-2; V gene: TRBV27; clone size: -
CDR3 protein: CASKTGGNEQYF; CDR3 DNA: TGTGCCAGCAAAACAGGGGGCAACGAGCAGTACTTC; D gene: TRBD1; J gene: TRBJ2-7; V gene: TRBV27; clone size: -
CDR3 protein: CASGLGGEQFF; CDR3 DNA: TGTGCCAGCGGCTTGGGAGGGGAGCAGTTCTTC; D gene: TRBD2; J gene: TRBJ2-1; V gene: TRBV6-6; clone size: -
CDR3 protein: CASTGGMNEQFF; CDR3 DNA: TGTGCCAGCACGGGTGGTATGAATGAGCAGTTCTTC; D gene: -; J gene: TRBJ2-1; V gene: TRBV5-5; clone size: -
CDR3 protein: CASTGELFF; CDR3 DNA: TGTGCTTCTACCGGGGAGCTGTTTTTT; D gene: -; J gene: TRBJ2-2; V gene: TRBV9; clone size: few
CDR3 protein: CASSFGTGVNEQFF; CDR3 DNA: TGTGCCAGCAGCTTTGGGACAGGGGTGAATGAGCAGTTCTTC; D gene: TRBD1; J gene: TRBJ2-1; V gene: TRBV5-6; clone size: -
CDR3 protein: CASRQGLSYTF; CDR3 DNA: TGTGCCAGCAGACAGGGACTAAGCTACACCTTC; D gene: -; J gene: TRBJ1-2; V gene: TRBV27; clone size: -
CDR3 protein: CASSLTIAGAVYEQFF; CDR3 DNA: TGTGCCAGCAGTTTAACGATAGCGGGAGCGGTCTATGAGCAGTTCTTC; D gene: TRBD2; J gene: TRBJ2-1; V gene: TRBV27; clone size: -
CDR3 protein: CAISESIRNSQHF; CDR3 DNA: TGTGCCATCAGTGAGTCGATCCGAAACAGTCAGCATTTT; D gene: -; J gene: TRBJ1-5; V gene: TRBV10-3; clone size: -
CDR3 protein: CAWSVGGTTDTQYF; CDR3 DNA: TGTGCCTGGAGTGTCGGCGGGACCACAGATACGCAGTATTTT; D gene: -; J gene: TRBJ2-3; V gene: TRBV30; clone size: -
CDR3 protein: CSVGQGMNQPQHF; CDR3 DNA: TGCAGCGTTGGGCAGGGGATGAATCAGCCCCAGCATTTT; D gene: -; J gene: TRBJ1-5; V gene: TRBV29-1; clone size: -
CDR3 protein: CSVEDKGTNYGYTF; CDR3 DNA: TGCAGCGTTGAAGATAAGGGAACGAACTATGGCTACACCTTC; D gene: -; J gene: TRBJ1-2; V gene: TRBV29-1; clone size: -
CDR3 protein: CSVGTSGDNEQFF; CDR3 DNA: TGCAGCGTCGGGACTAGCGGAGACAATGAGCAGTTCTTC; D gene: TRBD2; J gene: TRBJ2-1; V gene: TRBV29-1; clone size: -
CDR3 protein: CASRMGREYTGELFF; CDR3 DNA: TGTGCCAGCAGGATGGGGCGGGAGTACACCGGGGAGCTGTTTTTT; D gene: TRBD2; J gene: TRBJ2-2; V gene: TRBV5-5; clone size: -
CDR3 protein: CASTNSGANEKLFF; CDR3 DNA: TGTGCCAGCACTAACAGCGGAGCTAATGAAAAACTGTTTTTT; D gene: -; J gene: TRBJ1-4; V gene: TRBV27; clone size: -
CDR3 protein: CASSLEGTAPYEQYF; CDR3 DNA: TGTGCCAGCAGTTTGGAGGGGACAGCCCCCTACGAGCAGTACTTC; D gene: -; J gene: TRBJ2-7; V gene: TRBV28; clone size: -
CDR3 protein: CASSRTGRDYGYTF; CDR3 DNA: TGTGCCAGCAGTAGGACAGGGAGGGACTATGGCTACACCTTC; D gene: TRBD1; J gene: TRBJ1-2; V gene: TRBV28; clone size: -
CDR3 protein: CASSEGGQTTDTQYF; CDR3 DNA: TGTGCCAGTAGCGAGGGGGGACAGACAACAGATACGCAGTATTTT; D gene: -; J gene: TRBJ2-3; V gene: TRBV19; clone size: -
CDR3 protein: CASSSAGGPLEQFF; CDR3 DNA: TGTGCCAGCAGTTCAGCGGGAGGGCCTTTGGAGCAGTTCTTC; D gene: TRBD2; J gene: TRBJ2-1; V gene: TRBV27; clone size: -
CDR3 protein: CASSQRLASGEFNEQFF; CDR3 DNA: TGCGCCAGCAGCCAAAGACTAGCTAGCGGGGAGTTCAATGAGCAGTTCTTC; D gene: TRBD2; J gene: TRBJ2-1; V gene: TRBV4-1; clone size: -
CDR3 protein: CASRVVAAGYEQYF; CDR3 DNA: TGTGCCAGCAGAGTCGTCGCAGCCGGGTACGAGCAGTACTTC; D gene: -; J gene: TRBJ2-7; V gene: TRBV27; clone size: -
CDR3 protein: CASSLGRGPHEQYF; CDR3 DNA: TGTGCCAGCAGCTTAGGGCGGGGCCCCCACGAGCAGTACTTC; D gene: -; J gene: TRBJ2-7; V gene: TRBV7-6; clone size: -
CDR3 protein: CASSTSGYNEQFF; CDR3 DNA: TGTGCCAGCAGTACTAGCGGCTACAATGAGCAGTTCTTC; D gene: TRBD2; J gene: TRBJ2-1; V gene: TRBV6-5; clone size: once
CDR3 protein: CASSPQPPGTSGINEQFF; CDR3 DNA: TGTGCCAGCAGCCCCCAGCCCCCCGGGACTAGCGGGATCAATGAGCAGTTCTTC; D gene: TRBD2; J gene: TRBJ2-1; V gene: TRBV11-2; clone size: once
CDR3 protein: CATLPEWRESQETQYF; CDR3 DNA: TGTGCCACTCTACCCGAGTGGCGGGAGAGCCAAGAGACCCAGTACTTC; D gene: TRBD2; J gene: TRBJ2-5; V gene: TRBV19; clone size: -
CDR3 protein: CASSIASGFEAFF; CDR3 DNA: TGTGCCAGTAGTATAGCCTCGGGATTTGAAGCTTTCTTT; D gene: -; J gene: TRBJ1-1; V gene: TRBV19; clone size: -
CDR3 protein: CASSLASGLISYEQYF; CDR3 DNA: TGTGCCAGCAGCTTAGCGTCCGGACTGATATCCTACGAGCAGTACTTC; D gene: -; J gene: TRBJ2-7; V gene: TRBV7-8; clone size: -
CDR3 protein: CASKLGTEAFF; CDR3 DNA: TGTGCCAGCAAACTTGGGACTGAAGCTTTCTTT; D gene: -; J gene: TRBJ1-1; V gene: TRBV6-6; clone size: -
CDR3 protein: CASSLEISTDTQYF; CDR3 DNA: TGTGCCAGCAGCTTAGAAATTAGCACAGATACGCAGTATTTT; D gene: -; J gene: TRBJ2-3; V gene: TRBV7-6; clone size: -
CDR3 protein: CASSLGASGRETQYF; CDR3 DNA: TGTGCCAGCAGCTTGGGGGCTAGCGGGAGGGAGACGCAGTATTTT; D gene: TRBD2; J gene: TRBJ2-3; V gene: TRBV5-8; clone size: -
CDR3 protein: CASSPGQSYEQYF; CDR3 DNA: TGTGCCAGCAGTCCCGGACAGTCCTACGAGCAGTACTTC; D gene: -; J gene: TRBJ2-7; V gene: TRBV6-5; clone size: once
CDR3 protein: CASSLERGSYNEQFF; CDR3 DNA: TGTGCCAGCAGCTTGGAGCGTGGCTCCTACAATGAGCAGTTCTTC; D gene: -; J gene: TRBJ2-1; V gene: TRBV5-4; clone size: -
CDR3 protein: CASSQQLAGSYEQYF; CDR3 DNA: TGTGCCAGCAGCCAACAACTAGCGGGGTCCTACGAGCAGTACTTC; D gene: TRBD2; J gene: TRBJ2-7; V gene: TRBV4-2; clone size: -
CDR3 protein: CASSLLGKNSSGANVLTF; CDR3 DNA: TGTGCCAGCAGCTTGTTGGGGAAGAACAGCTCTGGGGCCAACGTCCTGACTTTC; D gene: -; J gene: TRBJ2-6; V gene: TRBV5-4; clone size: -
CDR3 protein: CASRGGGYGYTF; CDR3 DNA: TGCGCCAGCAGGGGGGGAGGTTATGGCTACACCTTC; D gene: -; J gene: TRBJ1-2; V gene: TRBV10-2; clone size: -
CDR3 protein: CASSEALSSEQYF; CDR3 DNA: TGTGCCAGCAGTGAAGCGCTAAGTTCCGAGCAGTACTTC; D gene: -; J gene: TRBJ2-7; V gene: TRBV2; clone size: -
CDR3 protein: CASSLLGDTGELFF; CDR3 DNA: TGTGCCAGCAGTTTGTTAGGAGACACCGGGGAGCTGTTTTTT; D gene: -; J gene: TRBJ2-2; V gene: TRBV28; clone size: -
CDR3 protein: CASTQGPPYQETQYF; CDR3 DNA: TGTGCCAGCACTCAGGGACCGCCGTACCAAGAGACCCAGTACTTC; D gene: -; J gene: TRBJ2-5; V gene: TRBV6-6; clone size: -
CDR3 protein: CASSDGQGTYEQYF; CDR3 DNA: TGTGCCAGCAGCGACGGACAGGGCACCTACGAGCAGTACTTC; D gene: TRBD1; J gene: TRBJ2-7; V gene: TRBV7-8; clone size: -
CDR3 protein: CAWTAGPNYGYTF; CDR3 DNA: TGTGCCTGGACGGCAGGCCCTAACTATGGCTACACCTTC; D gene: -; J gene: TRBJ1-2; V gene: TRBV30; clone size: -
CDR3 protein: CAISPGLAGLEQFF; CDR3 DNA: TGTGCCATCAGTCCGGGACTAGCGGGCTTGGAGCAGTTCTTC; D gene: TRBD2; J gene: TRBJ2-1; V gene: TRBV10-3; clone size: -
CDR3 protein: CASSTGTRNTEAFF; CDR3 DNA: TGTGCCAGCAGTACCGGGACAAGAAACACTGAAGCTTTCTTT; D gene: -; J gene: TRBJ1-1; V gene: TRBV6-1; clone size: -
CDR3 protein: CASSLGGGTTDTQYF; CDR3 DNA: TGTGCCAGCAGCTTAGGAGGGGGAACCACAGATACGCAGTATTTT; D gene: -; J gene: TRBJ2-3; V gene: TRBV11-1; clone size: -
CDR3 protein: CASSPSVTAYEQYF; CDR3 DNA: TGTGCCAGCAGCCCTAGCGTTACAGCCTACGAGCAGTACTTC; D gene: -; J gene: TRBJ2-7; V gene: TRBV27; clone size: -
CDR3 protein: CASSVEGGRYEQYF; CDR3 DNA: TGTGCCAGCAGCGTAGAGGGGGGAAGGTACGAGCAGTACTTC; D gene: -; J gene: TRBJ2-7; V gene: TRBV9; clone size: -
CDR3 protein: CASRLASSYNEQFF; CDR3 DNA: TGCGCCAGCAGATTGGCGAGCTCCTACAATGAGCAGTTCTTC; D gene: -; J gene: TRBJ2-1; V gene: TRBV10-2; clone size: -
CDR3 protein: CASSLGTANEQFF; CDR3 DNA: TGTGCCAGCAGTTTGGGGACAGCCAATGAGCAGTTCTTC; D gene: TRBD1; J gene: TRBJ2-1; V gene: TRBV27; clone size: -
CDR3 protein: CASSEGGVYYEQYF; CDR3 DNA: TGTGCCAGCAGTGAAGGGGGGGTGTACTACGAGCAGTACTTC; D gene: -; J gene: TRBJ2-7; V gene: TRBV2; clone size: -
CDR3 protein: CAWSVELWDEQFF; CDR3 DNA: TGTGCCTGGAGTGTAGAGCTTTGGGATGAGCAGTTCTTC; D gene: -; J gene: TRBJ2-1; V gene: TRBV30; clone size: -